The next 30 T cell receptor beta chains were all read from a single sample in a study of T cell repertoires in cytomegalovirus infection. TCRdb processed the reads anew with MiXCR; each CDR3 protein has one entry. This table holds 630,000 or so distinct CDR3 sequences, approximately 24% found once. Sequenced input: CD8+ T cells from PBMCs. The receptors originated from a human donor in good health (CMV status not recorded). Some clones in this sample may be carry-over from other donors' samples.

The genes are TRBV20-1 and TRBJ2-5, with 8 bases lining up with TRBD2. CDR3 length equals 13 residues. Germline CDR1 DFQATT, CDR2 SNEGSKA (reference sequence). Trimming took 2 bases from V and 5 from J; bases not matched to a gene: 4. CDR3 residues: CSARRGGVETQYF. CDR3 sequence (DNA): TGCAGTGCTAGACGGGGGGGCGTGGAGACCCAGTACTTC.

This clonotype showed up many times. V usage is TRBV7-9 and J usage is TRBJ2-1; 8 bases align to TRBD1. After removal of 1 base from V and 2 bases from J, the junction contained 10 bases not matched to a gene. Germline lookup yields CDR1 SEHNR and CDR2 FQNEAQ (reference sequence). The CDR3 runs to 18 residues. The CDR3 loop reads CASSLEILDRATYNEQFF. The CDR3 coding sequence is TGTGCCAGCAGCTTAGAAATTTTGGACAGGGCCACCTACAATGAGCAGTTCTTC.

This clonotype occurred a few times. One end of the junction is discordant with germline, which a read error may explain. The genes are TRBV7-6 and TRBJ2-2, with unresolved D. The CDR3 totals 13 residues. Germline V gene data show CDR1 as SGHVS and CDR2 as FNYEAQ. This chain's CDR3 is CASSFVVAGELFF. DNA for the CDR3: TGTGCTAGCAGCTTCGTTGTGGCAGGGGAGCTGTTTTTT.

Worth noting for this clonotype: A much larger clone is a single base away; this may be a read error. The chain couples TRBV6-1 to TRBJ1-5; D gene uncertain. The length of the CDR3 is 13 residues. From germline, CDR1 is MNHNS and CDR2 SASEGT. CDR3 DNA: TGTGCCAGCAGTGAGGCACCTAATCGGCCCCAGCATTTT. Translated: CASSEAPNRPQHF.

This clonotype was observed a handful of times. The gene calls are TRBV28 and TRBJ1-1; a possible D gene is TRBD1 (5 bases). This CDR3 spans 18 amino acids. Trimming took off 9 bases at V and 8 bases at J, with 34 bases between the two ends. From germline, CDR1 is MDHEN and CDR2 SYDVKM. CDR3 nucleotides: TGTGCCAGTCCATCACCCCCGCCGGGGGGATTGGCATTTGCGGAAGCTTTCTTT. This translates into CASPSPPPGGLAFAEAFF.

This clonotype was observed a handful of times. This sequence joins TRBV11-1 and TRBJ2-1; TRBD2 aligns across 10 bases. V trimming: 7 bases; J trimming: 4 bases; junction bases outside the gene matches: 4. The CDR3 is 14 amino acids. Germline loops: CDR1 SGHAT, CDR2 FQDESV (reference sequence). This chain's CDR3 is CASTGTSDYNEQFF. CDR3 DNA sequence: TGTGCCAGCACCGGGACTAGCGATTACAATGAGCAGTTCTTC.

At least ten counts were recorded for this clonotype. The chain uses TRBV29-1 and TRBJ1-2; D gene unclear. The germline V and J ends were trimmed by 5 bases and 4 bases, with 11 bases remaining between them. The germline CDR1 and CDR2 sequences are SQVTM and ANQGSEA. CDR3 length equals 12 residues. CDR3 amino acids: CSVPTVRYGYTF. The DNA of the CDR3 is TGCAGCGTTCCTACAGTCCGCTATGGCTACACCTTC.

This clonotype was counted a few times. The chain couples TRBV20-1 to TRBJ1-1; 8 nucleotides line up with TRBD1. The CDR3 extends over 14 amino acids. From germline, CDR1 is DFQATT and CDR2 SNEGSKA (reference sequence). With V trimmed by 3 bases and J by 5 bases, 8 bases remained unmatched. CDR3 in amino acids: CSARATGGGTEAFF. The DNA for the CDR3 is TGCAGTGCTAGGGCTACAGGGGGAGGAACTGAAGCTTTCTTT.

This clonotype was seen repeatedly, ten times or more. This chain uses TRBV6-1 with TRBJ1-2, with D unclear. CDR3 length: 17 amino acids. Germline lookup yields CDR1 MNHNS and CDR2 SASEGT. Trimming removed 2 bases from V and 3 bases from J, with 19 bases in between. The CDR3 loop reads CASSEYSQTLGDYGYTF. In nucleotides, the CDR3 is TGTGCCAGCAGTGAATATAGTCAGACCCTTGGGGACTATGGCTACACCTTC.

Ten or more counts support this clonotype. The rearrangement joins TRBV6-1 to TRBJ2-1; D gene ambiguous. The CDR3 runs to 14 residues. Germline assignment: CDR1 MNHNS and CDR2 SASEGT. V shed 0 bases and J shed 7 bases, with 10 bases lying between them. The CDR3 nucleotides are TGTGCCAGCAGTGAAGCAATAGCATGGAATGAGCAGTTCTTC. It specifies CASSEAIAWNEQFF.

The chain joins TRBV7-2 to TRBJ1-1; D is perhaps TRBD1 (5 bases). Germline CDR1 SGHTA, CDR2 FQGNSA. Trimming left V 4 bases short and J 1 base short, with 13 bases between. This CDR3 has 15 residues. Written as DNA, the CDR3 is TGTGCCAGCAGCTCCCTGGGGGGGACGAACACTGAAGCTTTCTTT. Its translation is CASSSLGGTNTEAFF.

J is TRBJ1-1 and V is TRBV18; D unclear. The length of the CDR3 is 14 residues. Germline assignment: CDR1 KGHSH and CDR2 LQKENI. V dropped 0 bases and J dropped 5 bases, with 10 bases sitting between them. This CDR3 reads CASSPPWGGTEAFF. The DNA of the CDR3 is TGTGCCAGCTCACCACCGTGGGGAGGGACTGAAGCTTTCTTT. Full variable domain (outside the CDR3, taken from reference TRBV18 and TRBJ1-1): NAGVMQNPRHLVRRRGQEARLRCSPMKGHSHVYWYRQLPEEGLKFMVYLQKENIIDESGMPKERFSAEFPKEGPSILRIQQVVRGDSAAYFCASSPPWGGTEAFFGQGTRLTVV.

Remarks on this clonotype: Relative to the germline gene, one junction end is altered; a read error may explain this. The rearrangement links TRBV28 to TRBJ2-1, with D perhaps TRBD2 (7 bases). In germline, CDR1 is MDHEN, CDR2 SYDVKM. The CDR3 has 13 amino acids. The CDR3 DNA reads as TGTGTCAGCAACGGGGGGCTTGTAAATGAGCAGTTCTTC. Its protein is CVSNGGLVNEQFF.

With respect to this clonotype: Relative to the germline gene, one junction end is altered; a read error may explain this. The V and J genes are TRBV28 and TRBJ2-4, with 9 bases fitting TRBD1. This CDR3 has 14 amino acids. The germline V gene has CDR1 MDHEN and CDR2 SYDVKM. CDR3 amino acids: CAGSLGQGSLIQYF. In DNA, the CDR3 is TGTGCCGGCAGTTTGGGACAGGGATCTCTCATACAGTACTTC.

About this clonotype: One end of the junction does not line up with germline, which may come from a read error. In DNA, the CDR3 is TGTGTCAGCTCGGGGGGACAGGTGATTTCTGGCTACACCTTC. Translation: CVSSGGQVISGYTF. This rearrangement joins TRBV28 to TRBJ1-2, with TRBD1 matching over 8 bases. This CDR3 is 14 amino acids long. Germline assignment: CDR1 MDHEN and CDR2 SYDVKM.

This clonotype was observed at least ten times. A junction end diverges from the germline sequence, so it may reflect a read error. This chain links TRBV6-1 with TRBJ1-5; D is undetermined. Germline CDR1 is MNHNS and CDR2 is SASEGT. The CDR3 has 11 amino acids. DNA for the CDR3: TGTGCCAGCATTGAAAATCAGCCCCAGCATTTT. Its protein product is CASIENQPQHF.

Only a few counts were recorded for this clonotype. The chain carries TRBV6-6 and TRBJ2-1; the D gene is possibly TRBD2 (5 bases). This CDR3 spans 18 amino acids. Per germline, CDR1 MNHNY and CDR2 SVGAGI (reference sequence). V shed 5 bases and J shed 9 bases, with 29 bases lying between them. The CDR3 DNA follows: TGTGCCAGCAGTCCCGGCGGGTATGATGTTAGTGTAGAAGGTGAGCAGTTCTTC. The encoded protein is CASSPGGYDVSVEGEQFF.

The chain is built from TRBV29-1 and TRBJ1-1, with TRBD1 as a possible D gene (5 bases). V lost 5 bases to trimming and J lost 4 bases, with 11 bases between them. The germline V gene encodes CDR1 SQVTM and CDR2 ANQGSEA. The CDR3 consists of 12 residues. The chain's CDR3 is CSVYGGGTEAFF. In nucleotides, the CDR3 is TGCAGCGTTTATGGGGGGGGCACTGAAGCTTTCTTT. The full variable domain, completed using reference TRBV29-1 and TRBJ1-1, is SAVISQKPSRDICQRGTSLTIQCQVDSQVTMMFWYRQQPGQSLTLIATANQGSEATYESGFVIDKFPISRPNLTFSTLTVSNMSPEDSSIYLCSVYGGGTEAFFGQGTRLTVV.

The chain is built from TRBV20-1 and TRBJ1-5; tentatively, D is TRBD1 (6 bases). The CDR3 is made up of 15 amino acids. V dropped 5 bases and J dropped 1 base, with 15 bases sitting between them. Germline CDR1 is DFQATT and CDR2 is SNEGSKA (reference sequence). Written as DNA, the CDR3 is TGCAGTGCTGGCCCCACAGGGCAGAGCAATCAGCCCCAGCATTTT. This translates into CSAGPTGQSNQPQHF.

This clonotype was found many times. The chain is built from TRBV7-2 and TRBJ2-3; D may be TRBD2 (7 bases). The V gene's germline CDR1 is SGHTA and CDR2 FQGNSA. Between the trimmed V and J ends, which lost 4 bases and 2 bases, there was a span of 16 bases. The CDR3 contains 16 residues. CDR3 protein: CASSSKGGGLTDTQYF. The CDR3 region has the DNA TGTGCCAGCAGCTCGAAGGGGGGGGGCCTCACAGATACGCAGTATTTT.

To note about this clonotype: One end of the junction is discordant with germline, which a read error may explain. This chain joins TRBV7-6 and TRBJ2-1, with D perhaps matching TRBD2 (5 bases). CDR3 length: 14 amino acids. The germline CDR1 and CDR2 sequences are SGHVS and FNYEAQ. CDR3 nucleotide sequence: TGTGTCAGCAGGACTCCGGGTTCCTACAATGAGCAGTTCTTC. Its protein is CVSRTPGSYNEQFF.

The chain recombines TRBV19 with TRBJ2-4, with a possible D match to TRBD1 (6 bases). Trimming shortened V by 5 bases and J by 0 bases, and 14 bases separated the two germline ends. CDR1 and CDR2 (germline): LNHDA, SQIVND (reference sequence). CDR3 length: 16 amino acids. CDR3 in amino acids: CASSPPWTEAKNIQYF. The DNA for the CDR3 is TGTGCCAGTAGTCCCCCGTGGACAGAAGCCAAAAACATTCAGTACTTC.

This clonotype appeared many times. The chain employs TRBV7-2 and TRBJ1-1; D gene ambiguous. Trimming took 7 bases from V and 1 from J, leaving 13 bases between them. The CDR3 is made up of 14 amino acids. Germline values: CDR1 SGHTA, CDR2 FQGNSA. CDR3 DNA sequence: TGTGCCAGCACCCAGCGAACGGGGAACACTGAAGCTTTCTTT. Translating gives CASTQRTGNTEAFF.

This clonotype came up a few times. The rearrangement joins TRBV3-1 to TRBJ2-1, with TRBD2 matching 10 bases. V dropped 1 base and J dropped 3; count of bases not matched to a gene: 0. The CDR3 spans 15 residues. The V gene's germline CDR1 is LGHDT and CDR2 YNNKEL (reference sequence). This chain's CDR3 is CASSQGLAGYNEQFF. Here the CDR3 DNA reads TGTGCCAGCAGCCAAGGACTAGCGGGCTACAATGAGCAGTTCTTC.

The chain combines TRBV6-5 with TRBJ2-3; D possibly corresponds to TRBD1 (5 bases). The CDR3 extends over 14 amino acids. Trimming cost V 5 bases and J 4 bases, with 13 bases left between them. CDR1 is MNHEY and CDR2 is SVGAGI in the germline V gene. This chain's CDR3 is CASSPIGAADTQYF. The CDR3 nucleotides read TGTGCCAGCAGTCCCATAGGGGCCGCAGATACGCAGTATTTT.

The chain employs TRBV3-1 and TRBJ2-7; 8 bases align to TRBD2. Germline loops: CDR1 LGHDT, CDR2 YNNKEL (reference sequence). This CDR3 contains 13 residues. V was clipped by 5 bases and J by 9 bases; unmatched bases: 9. CDR3 bases: TGTGCCAGCAGCACTGCGGGGGGAAGAAGGCAGTACGTC. This encodes CASSTAGGRRQYV.

About this clonotype itself: Given a much more abundant clone one base away, this may be a read error. This chain connects TRBV4-1 to TRBJ2-2, with TRBD2 matching over 11 bases. Per the germline V gene, CDR1 is MGHRA and CDR2 is YSYEKL. The V segment lost 2 bases and the J segment 7 bases; nucleotides outside the gene matches: 9. This CDR3 spans 17 amino acids. The CDR3 nucleotides read TGCGCCAGCAGCCAATATAGCGGGGGGGCTTACATCGGGGAGCTGTTTTTT. Its translation: CASSQYSGGAYIGELFF.

This clonotype occurred many times. The genes are TRBV5-6 and TRBJ1-1, with 8 bases aligning to TRBD1. Germline-derived CDR1 and CDR2 are SGHDT and YYEEEE. The CDR3 spans 15 residues. V gave up 3 bases and J gave up 6 bases; unmatched junction bases: 10. CDR3 residues: CASSSPSGGYPEAFF. In DNA form, the CDR3 reads TGTGCCAGCAGCTCGCCCTCAGGGGGCTACCCTGAAGCTTTCTTT.

A note on this clonotype: A junction boundary mismatches the germline segment, possibly from a read error. This chain uses TRBV28 with TRBJ2-1; perhaps D is TRBD1 or TRBD2 (5 bases each). Germline CDR1 and CDR2: MDHEN and SYDVKM. This CDR3 contains 13 residues. CDR3 amino acids: CVSSQGTLNEQFF. The CDR3 DNA is TGTGTCAGCAGCCAAGGGACCCTCAATGAGCAGTTCTTC.

This clonotype showed up many times. CDR3 region: CASSYRRHPNLHNEQFF. CDR3 coding DNA: TGTGCCAGCAGTTATCGGAGACATCCCAATCTCCACAATGAGCAGTTCTTC. This chain uses TRBV6-2 or TRBV6-3 with TRBJ2-1, with D unresolved. Trimming pared 3 bases from V and 5 bases from J, leaving 20 bases between. The germline V gene has CDR1 MNHEY and CDR2 SVGEGT. This CDR3 has 17 residues.